This T cell receptor (beta chain) derives from a study of blood T cell repertoires in COVID-19. The overall study: Spain, Italy and the United States supplied samples that represented acute and convalescent COVID-19. Sources were T cells, B-cell-depleted T cells, or PBMCs; the material itself was cDNA or gDNA.

As handled by the study authors: Cell counts per sample came from amplifying reference gene primers. Method: immunoSEQ multiplex PCR; TCRdb's copy keeps in-frame clones and lacks some. V, J and clone size derive from that table, while D and trimming were established from the DNA sequence. The sample lists under 300,000 clones, 65% to 90% occurring once. The ends lost 6 bases at V and 4 bases at J; junction bases unmatched: 11. The CDR3 has 16 residues. Germline V gene data show CDR1 as MNHEY and CDR2 as SMNVEV (reference sequence). The sample was peripheral blood. The source of this sequence is a woman aged 40 to 50 who had recovered from COVID-19. The rearrangement links TRBV27 to TRBJ2-3, with 9 bases that match TRBD2. This CDR3 reads CASRTIPGLAADTQYF. Written as DNA, the CDR3 is TGTGCCAGCAGGACCATTCCGGGACTAGCAGCAGATACGCAGTATTTT.